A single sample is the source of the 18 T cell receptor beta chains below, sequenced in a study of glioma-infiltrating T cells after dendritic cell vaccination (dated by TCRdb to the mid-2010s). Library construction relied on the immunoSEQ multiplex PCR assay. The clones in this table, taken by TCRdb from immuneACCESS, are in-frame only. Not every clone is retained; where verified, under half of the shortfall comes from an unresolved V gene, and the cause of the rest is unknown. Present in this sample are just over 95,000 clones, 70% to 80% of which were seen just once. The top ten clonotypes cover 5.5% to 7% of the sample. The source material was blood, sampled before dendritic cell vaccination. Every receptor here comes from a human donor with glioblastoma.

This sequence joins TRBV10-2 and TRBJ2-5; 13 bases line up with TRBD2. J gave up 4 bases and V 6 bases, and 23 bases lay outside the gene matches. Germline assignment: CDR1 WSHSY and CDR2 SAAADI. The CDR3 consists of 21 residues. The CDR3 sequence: CASRGRTSGRSIFPVRETQYF. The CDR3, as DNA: TGCGCCAGCAGGGGACGGACTAGCGGGAGATCGATTTTCCCCGTCCGAGAGACCCAGTACTTC.

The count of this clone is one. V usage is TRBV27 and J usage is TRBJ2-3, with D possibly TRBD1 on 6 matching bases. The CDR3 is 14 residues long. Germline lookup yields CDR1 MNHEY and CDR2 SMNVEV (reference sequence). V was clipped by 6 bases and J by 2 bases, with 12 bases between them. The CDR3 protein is CASSNRVNTDTQYF. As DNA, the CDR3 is TGTGCCAGCAGCAACAGGGTAAACACAGATACGCAGTATTTT.

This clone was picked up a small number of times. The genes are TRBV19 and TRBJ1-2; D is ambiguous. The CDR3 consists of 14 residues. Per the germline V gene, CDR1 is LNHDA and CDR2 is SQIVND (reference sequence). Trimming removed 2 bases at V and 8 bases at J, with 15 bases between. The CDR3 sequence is CASSIPAEVGGYTF. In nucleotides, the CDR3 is TGTGCCAGTAGTATACCGGCGGAGGTTGGAGGCTACACCTTC.

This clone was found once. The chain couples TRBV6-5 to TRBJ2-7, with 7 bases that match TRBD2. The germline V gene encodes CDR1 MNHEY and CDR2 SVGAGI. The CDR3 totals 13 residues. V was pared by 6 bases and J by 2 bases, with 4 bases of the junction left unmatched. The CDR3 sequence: CASRGGGAYEQYF. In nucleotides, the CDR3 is TGTGCCAGCAGGGGGGGAGGGGCCTACGAGCAGTACTTC.

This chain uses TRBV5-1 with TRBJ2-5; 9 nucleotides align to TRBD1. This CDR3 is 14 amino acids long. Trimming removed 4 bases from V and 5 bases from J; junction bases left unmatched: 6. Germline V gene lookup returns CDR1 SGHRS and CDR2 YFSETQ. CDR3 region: CASSRGQGAETQYF. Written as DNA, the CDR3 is TGCGCCAGCAGCCGGGGACAGGGCGCCGAGACCCAGTACTTC.

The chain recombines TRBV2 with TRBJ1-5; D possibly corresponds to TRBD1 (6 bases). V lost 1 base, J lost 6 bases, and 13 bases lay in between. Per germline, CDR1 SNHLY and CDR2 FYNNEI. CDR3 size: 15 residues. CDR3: CASSEDRALGQPQHF. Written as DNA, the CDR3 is TGTGCCAGCAGTGAAGACAGGGCGCTAGGTCAGCCCCAGCATTTT.

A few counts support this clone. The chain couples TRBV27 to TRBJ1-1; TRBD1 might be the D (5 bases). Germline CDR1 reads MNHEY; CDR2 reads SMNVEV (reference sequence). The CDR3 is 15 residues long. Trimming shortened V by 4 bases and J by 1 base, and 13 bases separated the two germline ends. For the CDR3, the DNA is TGTGCCAGCAGTTCCCCCGGGGGTTGGAACACTGAAGCTTTCTTT. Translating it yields CASSSPGGWNTEAFF.

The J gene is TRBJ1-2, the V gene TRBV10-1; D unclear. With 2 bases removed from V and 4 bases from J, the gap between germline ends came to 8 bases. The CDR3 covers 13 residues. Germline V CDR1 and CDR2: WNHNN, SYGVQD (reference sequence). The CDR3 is CASSEAGTYGYTF. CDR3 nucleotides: TGCGCCAGCAGTGAGGCGGGTACCTATGGCTACACCTTC.

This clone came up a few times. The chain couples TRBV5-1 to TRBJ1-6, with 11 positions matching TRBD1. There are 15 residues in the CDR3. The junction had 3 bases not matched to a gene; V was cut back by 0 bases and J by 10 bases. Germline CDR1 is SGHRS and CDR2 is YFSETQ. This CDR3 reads CASSLAGQGGSPLHF. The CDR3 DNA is TGCGCCAGCAGCTTGGCGGGACAGGGGGGATCACCCCTCCACTTT.

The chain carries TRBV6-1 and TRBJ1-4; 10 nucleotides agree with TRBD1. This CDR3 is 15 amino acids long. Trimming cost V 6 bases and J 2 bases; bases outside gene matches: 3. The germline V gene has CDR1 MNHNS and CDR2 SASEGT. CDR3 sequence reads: CASSQTGGTNEKLFF. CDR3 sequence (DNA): TGTGCCAGCAGCCAGACAGGGGGCACTAATGAAAAACTGTTTTTT.

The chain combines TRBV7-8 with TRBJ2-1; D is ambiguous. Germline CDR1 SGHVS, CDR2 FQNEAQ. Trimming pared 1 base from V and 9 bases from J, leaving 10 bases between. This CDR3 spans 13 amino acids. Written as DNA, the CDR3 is TGTGCCAGCAGCTTAGAGGAGTGGGTTGAGCAGTTCTTC. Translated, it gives CASSLEEWVEQFF.

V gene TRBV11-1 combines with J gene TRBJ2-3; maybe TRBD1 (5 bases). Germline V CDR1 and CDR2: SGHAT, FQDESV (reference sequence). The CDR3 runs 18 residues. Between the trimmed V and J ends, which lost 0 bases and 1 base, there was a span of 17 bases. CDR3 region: CASSLAPWGGRRTDTQYF. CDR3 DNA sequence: TGTGCCAGCAGCTTAGCCCCATGGGGCGGACGTCGCACAGATACGCAGTATTTT.

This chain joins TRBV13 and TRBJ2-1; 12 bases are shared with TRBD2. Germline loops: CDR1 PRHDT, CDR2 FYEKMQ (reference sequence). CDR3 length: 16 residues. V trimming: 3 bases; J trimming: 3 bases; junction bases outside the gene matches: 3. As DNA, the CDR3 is TGTGCCAGCAGCTTCCAGACTAGCGGGAGCTACAATGAGCAGTTCTTC. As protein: CASSFQTSGSYNEQFF.

CDR3 protein: CASSLILAGGNEQFF. CDR3 DNA sequence: TGTGCCAGCAGTTTAATCCTAGCGGGAGGGAATGAGCAGTTCTTC. The genes are TRBV27 and TRBJ2-1; 12 bases are a match to TRBD2. The J segment lost 7 bases and the V segment lost 2 bases, leaving 3 bases of the junction unmatched. Germline loops: CDR1 MNHEY, CDR2 SMNVEV (reference sequence). The CDR3 extends over 15 amino acids.

CDR3 amino acids: CASSLMAEGNEQFF. The CDR3 bases are TGTGCCAGCAGTTTAATGGCAGAGGGAAATGAGCAGTTCTTC. J is TRBJ2-1 and V is TRBV28, with D perhaps TRBD2 (5 bases). Germline V gene lookup returns CDR1 MDHEN and CDR2 SYDVKM. Trimming shortened V by 2 bases and J by 7 bases, and 12 bases separated the two germline ends. This CDR3 contains 14 residues.

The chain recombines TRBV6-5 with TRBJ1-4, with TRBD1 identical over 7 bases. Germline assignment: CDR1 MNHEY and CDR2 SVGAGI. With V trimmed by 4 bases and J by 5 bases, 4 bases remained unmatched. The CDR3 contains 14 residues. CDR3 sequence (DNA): TGTGCCAGCAGTTCGGGACAGAGAAATGAAAAACTGTTTTTT. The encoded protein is CASSSGQRNEKLFF.

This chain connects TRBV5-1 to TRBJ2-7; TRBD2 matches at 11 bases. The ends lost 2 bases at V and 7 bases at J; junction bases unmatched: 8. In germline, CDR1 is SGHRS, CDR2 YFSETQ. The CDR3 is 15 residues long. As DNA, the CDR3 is TGCGCCAGCAGCTTACCGACTAGCGGGATAAGTGAGCAGTACTTC. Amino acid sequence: CASSLPTSGISEQYF.

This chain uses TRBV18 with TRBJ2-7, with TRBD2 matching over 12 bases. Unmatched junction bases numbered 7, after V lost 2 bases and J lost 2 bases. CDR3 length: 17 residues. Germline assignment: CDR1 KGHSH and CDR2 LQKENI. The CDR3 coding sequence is TGTGCCAGCTCACCATTTACTAGCGGGAGGCTAACCTACGAGCAGTACTTC. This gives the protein CASSPFTSGRLTYEQYF.